This T cell receptor beta chain stems from a study of radiation and T cells in renal cell carcinoma. This clone was seen just once. This CDR3 comprises 16 residues. V was clipped by 3 bases and J by 1 base; unmatched bases: 5. The germline V gene has CDR1 MNHNS and CDR2 SASEGT. Produced via immunoSEQ multiplex PCR; TCRdb's table is partial and in-frame only. The sample consists of roughly 100,000 clones, more than 65% of them appearing once. As for time point: blood 4 weeks post-SBRT, at nephrectomy. Treatment described: 15 Gy SBRT to primary tumor, nephrectomy 4 weeks later. The TCR originated in a man aged 55-75 years with renal cell carcinoma. The sequences come from blood, collected from a patient whose treatment included radiotherapy and nephrectomy. The chain employs TRBV6-1 and TRBJ1-5; 8 bases are a match to TRBD1. The CDR3 nucleotides read TGTGCCAGCAGTGAGGAGACAGGGGCGAGCAATCAGCCCCAGCATTTT. Protein sequence: CASSEETGASNQPQHF.